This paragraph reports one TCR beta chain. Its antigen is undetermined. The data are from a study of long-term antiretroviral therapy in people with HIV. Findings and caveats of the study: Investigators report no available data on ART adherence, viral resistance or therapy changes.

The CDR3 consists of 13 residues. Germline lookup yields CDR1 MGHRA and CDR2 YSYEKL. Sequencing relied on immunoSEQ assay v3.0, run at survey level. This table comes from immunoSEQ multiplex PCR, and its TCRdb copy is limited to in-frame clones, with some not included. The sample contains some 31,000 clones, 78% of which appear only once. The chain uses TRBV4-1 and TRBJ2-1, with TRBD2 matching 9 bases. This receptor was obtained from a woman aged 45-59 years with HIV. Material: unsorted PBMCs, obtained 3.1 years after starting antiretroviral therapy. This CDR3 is CVVQGGGAHEQFF. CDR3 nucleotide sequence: TGCGTCGTCCAGGGCGGGGGGGCCCATGAGCAGTTCTTC.